This T cell receptor (beta chain) was obtained from a study of T cell responses to AZD1222 COVID-19 vaccine. About this clone itself: The antigen is undetermined.

The assay was immunoSEQ multiplex PCR, and TCRdb's table has in-frame clones only and misses some. The repertoire holds roughly 96,000 clones, with over 75% as singletons. Notes on the study in general: None of the repertoires were sampled until the peak T cell response had passed. Reports indicate that nearly half of spike-specific TCRs are directed at unmutated variant regions.

The receptor was derived from an adult who received the AZD1222 COVID-19 vaccine. The sample in question was peripheral blood, obtained 28 days after the second AZD1222 dose.

The CDR3: CASSLGTGFAPGSPLHF. The CDR3 nucleotides are TGTGCCAGCAGCTTAGGGACAGGGTTCGCCCCTGGGTCACCCCTCCACTTT. The gene calls are TRBV7-6 and TRBJ1-6, with TRBD1 matching 8 bases. The V gene's germline CDR1 is SGHVS and CDR2 FNYEAQ. This CDR3 spans 17 amino acids. With V trimmed by 1 base and J by 10 bases, 12 bases remained unmatched.